The clone carrying this TCR beta chain was detected a few times. Its antigen is not known. This record belongs to a study of response to subunit inactivated influenza vaccine. Study-level results: With each seasonal influenza vaccination, the authors suggested, few new T cells are recruited.

The germline gives CDR1 SGHVS, CDR2 FNYEAQ. The trim removed 1 base at V and 6 bases at J, leaving 13 bases unmatched. This CDR3 is 18 amino acids long. Each CDR3 protein is one row after TCRdb ran MiXCR on the RT-PCR reads. The sample yields about 780,000 distinct CDR3 sequences, around 20% seen once. The V and J genes are TRBV7-6 and TRBJ2-1, with 9 bases identical to TRBD2. The sample in question was PBMCs from blood, obtained about 5 days after vaccination. This receptor was identified in a man aged 50 or older who received an inactivated influenza vaccine. CDR3: CASSLVSGRSGRRNEQFF. For the CDR3, the DNA is TGTGCCAGCAGCTTAGTCTCTGGCCGCAGCGGGAGGCGCAATGAGCAGTTCTTC.